These T cell receptor beta chains were read from a single sample in a study of patients and donors after allogeneic stem cell transplantation. TCRdb analysed the RT-PCR reads with MiXCR anew, one entry per CDR3 protein. The sample contains about 110,000 distinct CDR3 sequences, approximately 35% of which appear only once. The sample comprised blood, either unsorted or a sorted T cell fraction (not recorded which). Receptors originate from a human donor who was either an allogeneic HSCT recipient or a stem cell or donor lymphocyte infusion donor (not recorded which). It is not recorded whose cells these are; they may come from a transplant donor. CDR3s leave out the opening cysteine and the closing phenylalanine or tryptophan. Each record gives: V gene, clone size, CDR3 protein. Rows may omit the clone size; those that give it use once, few, many or a size class.

TRBV28	NA	ASSPLGTGNEQF
TRBV6-6	once	ASSKGGRGQPSYEQY
TRBV20-1	few	SAGFKVAISYEQY
TRBV6-1	few	ASSESPDSRNQPQH
TRBV12-3/TRBV12-4	NA	ASSRTVRTEAF
TRBV6-6	once	ASSLKLAGMGEKLF
TRBV5-1	NA	ASSVRDTNSPLH
TRBV6-2/TRBV6-3	NA	ASSYSAAEAF
TRBV2	NA	ASSTHPGVADTQY
TRBV28	NA	ASSQHPTGGNTIY
TRBV5-6	NA	ASSFRGPGGTIY
TRBV5-1	NA	ASRRLAGYNEQF
TRBV5-1	NA	ASSFGATELAKNIQY
TRBV20-1	once	SARDPRAANYEQY
TRBV12-3/TRBV12-4	few	ASSHRDRGPGYGYT
TRBV18	NA	ASSPPAGGAETQY
TRBV20-1	NA	SARTSGRPGYNEQF
TRBV29-1	NA	SVDGFREGIPYGYT
TRBV11-2	NA	ASSRTGLEKLF
TRBV12-3/TRBV12-4	few	ASSFRGKNYEQY
TRBV6-6	NA	ASRPGLAGYEQF
TRBV10-3	medium-sized	AISESGEPYEQY
TRBV12-3/TRBV12-4	once	ASSSSPGTGANTGELF
TRBV15	few	ATSRVKGYEQY
TRBV18	few	ASSLLLAGRRETQY
TRBV6-2/TRBV6-3	NA	ASNQGPPSYRNQPQH
TRBV12-3/TRBV12-4	NA	ASSLRQGFTDTQY
TRBV12-3/TRBV12-4	few	ASSPNRGRGPYEQY
TRBV24-1	NA	ATSGQGPKQY
TRBV4-2	many	ASSPSTESYEQY
TRBV12-3/TRBV12-4	few	ASSYRENSPLH
TRBV6-6	NA	ASSYNPSLGYT
TRBV20-1	NA	SASDSLAGGAQAQY
TRBV6-2/TRBV6-3	few	ASTGGSGRSYNEQF
TRBV5-1	NA	ASSLGLAVPNEQF
TRBV20-1	NA	SAKDTPYEQY
TRBV5-8	NA	ASSSTPGTWVQPQH
TRBV2	few	ASTSEGTPAPTEAF
TRBV7-3	NA	ASSRNGRGELF
TRBV7-2	few	ASSSYKTGPERDTQY
TRBV7-9	few	ASSLVGEPAGNTIY
TRBV20-1	NA	SASHAGTGSNTQY
TRBV29-1	NA	SVAGFFSYNEQF
TRBV7-2	few	ASSSGLRSRTDTQY